This T cell receptor beta chain appears in the sequencing data of a study of shared clonotypes between healthy human individuals. For the study at large: In total, the donors were two women and a few men aged 18 to 49. Each donor had three CD4 naive, three CD4 memory, two CD8 naive and one CD8 memory plate. Broader study findings: Sampling involved blood alone; tissue repertoires likely differ. Although depth was large, rarefaction showed that sequencing of the sorted subsets was incomplete.

In regard to this clone: The target antigen is unknown.

Generated by immunoSEQ multiplex PCR, the TCRdb table keeps only in-frame clones and is missing some. The profile covers a few million clones, with 80% to 95% appearing a single time and about 1.6% taken by the ten largest. Terminally differentiated effector memory CD45RA+ cells were excluded by CCR7 positive selection of CD45RO-negative cells. What was sequenced was naive CD8+ T cells from PBMCs. The TCR was taken from a man aged 18 to 35 in good health. Some clones in this sample may be carry-over from other donors' samples.

The CDR3, as DNA: TGTGCCAGCAGCGCTGGGAGCAACCAAGGTGAGCAGTTCTTC. It codes for CASSAGSNQGEQFF. The V and J genes are TRBV9 and TRBJ2-1; perhaps TRBD2 as D (5 bases). CDR1 is SGDLS, CDR2 YYNGEE, per germline. CDR3 size: 14 residues. V was pared by 3 bases and J by 9 bases, with 16 bases between. The full variable domain, rest sourced from reference TRBV9 and TRBJ2-1, is DSGVTQTPKHLITATGQRVTLRCSPRSGDLSVYWYQQSLDQGLQFLIQYYNGEERAKGNILERFSAQQFPDLHSELNLSSLELGDSALYFCASSAGSNQGEQFFGPGTRLTVL.